Shown below are 12 T cell receptor beta chains from a single sample sequenced in a study of blood T cell repertoires in COVID-19. Here immunoSEQ multiplex PCR was the method, and the copy in TCRdb shows in-frame clones only, minus some. The table lists roughly 43,000 clones, around 88% of them singletons. Source material: peripheral blood. These receptors were obtained from a human donor in a cohort sampled during active COVID-19.

By share of the sample, this clone is medium-sized. V usage is TRBV4-2 and J usage is TRBJ2-2; 15 nucleotides agree with TRBD2. The CDR3 is 18 amino acids. After removal of 4 bases from V and 0 bases from J, the junction contained 3 bases not matched to a gene. Germline V gene sequence: CDR1 LGHNA, CDR2 YNFKEQ. CDR3 region: CASSLRTSGGANTGELFF. CDR3 DNA: TGTGCCAGCAGCCTCCGGACTAGCGGGGGGGCGAACACCGGGGAGCTGTTTTTT.

The chain is built from TRBV3-1 (or the pseudogene TRBV3-2) and TRBJ1-1, with D perhaps matching TRBD1 (5 bases). This CDR3 has 15 residues. Germline CDR1 LGHDT, CDR2 YNNKEL (reference sequence). The germline V and J ends were trimmed by 1 base and 8 bases, with 17 bases remaining between them. CDR3 loop: CASSQVGVLGAEAFF. For the CDR3, the DNA is TGTGCCAGCAGCCAAGTTGGCGTCCTTGGGGCGGAAGCTTTCTTT.

The chain uses TRBV6-5 and TRBJ1-2; D uncertain. CDR1 is MNHEY and CDR2 is SVGAGI in the germline V gene. The CDR3 covers 13 residues. Trimming took off 5 bases at V and 9 bases at J, with 16 bases between the two ends. The CDR3: CASSLDSGSRYTF. The CDR3 region has the DNA TGTGCCAGCAGTCTCGATTCTGGGAGTCGCTACACCTTC.

The chain is built from TRBV11-2 and TRBJ1-2, with a tentative D call TRBD1 (6 bases). Between the trimmed V and J ends, which lost 1 base and 7 bases, there was a span of 25 bases. Germline V lookup: CDR1 SGHAT, CDR2 FQNNGV. The CDR3 length is 18 residues. The CDR3 bases are TGTGCCAGCAGCTTAGGTCCGAAATTAGGGCCAGGGGAACGTGGCTACACCTTC. Protein: CASSLGPKLGPGERGYTF.

In nucleotides, the CDR3 is TGCGCCAGCAGCCCTAGGACAGGGAGAGACTACGAGCAGTACTTC. It specifies CASSPRTGRDYEQYF. This chain links TRBV4-1 with TRBJ2-7, with TRBD1 matching over 8 bases. This CDR3 is 15 amino acids long. J gave up 3 bases and V 4 bases, and 8 bases lay outside the gene matches. Germline CDR1 reads MGHRA; CDR2 reads YSYEKL.

The V gene is TRBV7-9, the J gene TRBJ1-1; D gene unclear. Trimming removed 5 bases at V and 2 bases at J, with 12 bases between. CDR3 length: 14 residues. Per the germline V gene, CDR1 is SEHNR and CDR2 is FQNEAQ (reference sequence). The CDR3 loop is CASSTGDLNTEAFF. The DNA of the CDR3 is TGTGCCAGCAGCACGGGAGACCTAAACACTGAAGCTTTCTTT.

The gene calls are TRBV5-1 and TRBJ2-1; 8 bases line up with TRBD1. This CDR3 contains 14 residues. In germline, CDR1 is SGHRS, CDR2 YFSETQ. V gave up 0 bases and J gave up 7 bases; unmatched junction bases: 3. This CDR3 reads CASSLGDRPNEQFF. The CDR3 bases are TGCGCCAGCAGCTTGGGGGACAGGCCAAATGAGCAGTTCTTC.

V usage is TRBV10-3 and J usage is TRBJ2-2; D is uncertain. This CDR3 spans 15 amino acids. The V gene's germline CDR1 is ENHRY and CDR2 SYGVKD. With 0 bases removed from V and 1 base from J, the gap between germline ends came to 6 bases. The DNA for the CDR3 is TGTGCCATCAGTGAGTCGTACGGGAACACCGGGGAGCTGTTTTTT. Its translation is CAISESYGNTGELFF.

V usage is TRBV19 and J usage is TRBJ2-7, with TRBD2 as a possible D gene (8 bases). The CDR3 has 15 residues. V shed 7 bases and J shed 7 bases, with 23 bases lying between them. Germline CDR1 and CDR2: LNHDA and SQIVND (reference sequence). In DNA, the CDR3 is TGTGCCAGTACTGGGACAGCGGGAGTACCGGGAGAGCAGTACTTC. The encoded protein is CASTGTAGVPGEQYF.

The chain has TRBV6-2 or TRBV6-3 and TRBJ1-2; a weak D match, TRBD1 (5 bases). Trimming removed 2 bases at V and 4 bases at J, with 8 bases between. Germline-derived CDR1 and CDR2 are MNHEY and SVGEGT. The CDR3 is made up of 13 amino acids. CDR3 sequence: CASSYRGGYGYTF. For the CDR3, the DNA is TGTGCCAGCAGTTACAGGGGAGGCTATGGCTACACCTTC.

This chain joins TRBV6-5 and TRBJ1-2, with D maybe TRBD1 (5 bases). CDR1 is MNHEY, CDR2 SVGAGI, per germline. CDR3 size: 12 residues. Trimming took off 7 bases at V and 4 bases at J, with 10 bases between the two ends. The CDR3 DNA reads as TGTGCCAGCAATAGACAGTTCTATGGCTACACCTTC. It translates to CASNRQFYGYTF.

The V call is TRBV19, the J call TRBJ1-1; D unclear. Germline CDR1 LNHDA, CDR2 SQIVND (reference sequence). The CDR3 is made up of 11 amino acids. Between the trimmed V and J ends, which lost 8 bases and 7 bases, there was a span of 11 bases. The CDR3 DNA sequence: TGTGCCAGTTCCAGCGGACTTGAAGCTTTCTTT. Protein product: CASSSGLEAFF.